Below are 14 T cell receptor beta chains sequenced from a single sample in a study of shared clonotypes between healthy human individuals (TCRdb year 2020). Libraries were prepared through the immunoSEQ multiplex PCR assay. Held by TCRdb, this immuneACCESS table contains in-frame sequences only and omits some clones. Under half of the omission traces to an unresolved V gene where checked; the cause of the rest is unknown. This sample lists around 430,000 clones; about 85% were detected once. The ten largest clones add up to about 13% of the sample. Sequencing input: PBMCs. Receptors originate from a middle-aged woman in good health. Some clones in this sample may be carry-over from other donors' samples.

The V call is TRBV13, the J call TRBJ2-1, with 7 bases identical to TRBD1. From germline, CDR1 is PRHDT and CDR2 FYEKMQ (reference sequence). Trimming cost V 4 bases and J 0 bases; bases outside gene matches: 12. The CDR3 extends over 18 amino acids. CDR3 bases: TGTGCCAGCAGCTCCCGAGACAGGGCTCAGAGCTCCTACAATGAGCAGTTCTTC. Translation: CASSSRDRAQSSYNEQFF.

This clone was detected only a few times. This chain joins TRBV11-2 and TRBJ1-1; tentative D call: TRBD1 (6 bases). The germline V gene encodes CDR1 SGHAT and CDR2 FQNNGV. This CDR3 is 14 amino acids long. Trimming cost V 10 bases and J 0 bases, with 15 bases left between them. CDR3: CATASDRLNTEAFF. The CDR3 DNA follows: TGTGCCACTGCCTCGGACAGACTGAACACTGAAGCTTTCTTT. The whole variable domain, filled in from reference TRBV11-2 and TRBJ1-1, reads EAGVAQSPRYKIIEKRQSVAFWCNPISGHATLYWYQQILGQGPKLLIQFQNNGVVDDSQLPKDRFSAERLKGVDSTLKIQPAKLEDSAVYLCATASDRLNTEAFFGQGTRLTVV.

The J gene is TRBJ2-1, the V gene TRBV30; 10 bases align to TRBD2. The CDR3 is 15 amino acids. V lost 0 bases and J lost 6; bases outside the gene matches: 5. Germline lookup yields CDR1 GTSNPN and CDR2 SVGIG (reference sequence). Written as DNA, the CDR3 is TGTGCCTGGAGTGTAGGGCTAGCGGGAGTCAATGAGCAGTTCTTC. Residues: CAWSVGLAGVNEQFF.

The V call is TRBV11-2, the J call TRBJ1-6; possibly TRBD1 for D (6 bases). Deletions cut 1 base from V and 5 bases from J, with 15 bases between. CDR3 size: 17 residues. Germline V gene lookup returns CDR1 SGHAT and CDR2 FQNNGV. CDR3 loop: CASSLGVGQTNNSPLHF. In DNA, the CDR3 is TGTGCCAGCAGCTTAGGCGTAGGACAGACAAATAATTCACCCCTCCACTTT.

This clone showed up just a few times. The CDR3: CASSRLQLAGVFGEQFF. The CDR3 coding sequence is TGTGCCAGCAGCCGATTACAACTAGCGGGAGTGTTCGGTGAGCAGTTCTTC. The genes are TRBV14 and TRBJ2-1; 11 bases map to TRBD2. The CDR3 runs to 17 residues. Unmatched junction bases numbered 14, after V lost 4 bases and J lost 9 bases. Germline assignment: CDR1 SGHDN and CDR2 FVKESK.

The genes are TRBV14 and TRBJ1-2, with D uncertain. Trimming left V 1 base short and J 5 bases short, with 14 bases between. The CDR3 loop spans 15 amino acids. Germline V gene lookup returns CDR1 SGHDN and CDR2 FVKESK. The CDR3 DNA reads as TGTGCCAGCAGCCAAGTTTCTTCCGCCCTTTATGGCTACACCTTC. Amino acids: CASSQVSSALYGYTF.

V usage is TRBV28 and J usage is TRBJ2-1, with 11 bases aligning to TRBD1. Germline trimming cut 4 bases from V and 6 bases from J; bases unmatched to any gene: 2. This CDR3 comprises 14 residues. Germline V CDR1 and CDR2: MDHEN, SYDVKM. The chain's CDR3 is CASSSGQGGNEQFF. In nucleotides, the CDR3 is TGTGCCAGCAGTTCGGGACAGGGGGGCAATGAGCAGTTCTTC.

The rearrangement joins TRBV6-1 to TRBJ1-2; D remains ambiguous. Germline V gives CDR1 MNHNS, CDR2 SASEGT. There are 14 residues in the CDR3. The V and J ends lost 3 bases and 7 bases respectively, with 15 bases between them. For the CDR3, the DNA is TGTGCCAGCAGTGAGAGAGGGTCCCCGGGTGGCTACACCTTC. This translates into CASSERGSPGGYTF.

The gene calls are TRBV4-1 and TRBJ2-7; D possibly corresponds to TRBD1 (5 bases). The CDR3 consists of 17 residues. Trimming pared 0 bases from V and 0 bases from J, leaving 15 bases between. In germline, CDR1 is MGHRA, CDR2 YSYEKL. CDR3 sequence (DNA): TGCGCCAGCAGCCAAGACCCGAGGACACTTGACTCCTACGAGCAGTACTTC. Translated: CASSQDPRTLDSYEQYF.

This clone was picked up a small number of times. The chain couples TRBV9 to TRBJ2-2; TRBD2 might be the D (6 bases). V shed 4 bases and J shed 7 bases, with 23 bases lying between them. Germline V gene data show CDR1 as SGDLS and CDR2 as YYNGEE. CDR3 length equals 17 residues. CDR3 in DNA: TGTGCCAGCAGCTCCTCTGGAGGGACTTCCCTTGGCGGGGAGCTGTTTTTT. As protein: CASSSSGGTSLGGELFF.

This clone was recorded at least ten times. The chain uses TRBV4-1 and TRBJ1-6; TRBD1 matches at 7 bases. V lost 0 bases and J lost 8; bases outside the gene matches: 7. The CDR3 runs 16 residues. Per the germline V gene, CDR1 is MGHRA and CDR2 is YSYEKL. As DNA, the CDR3 is TGCGCCAGCAGCCAAGATTTAGGGGGCGGCGATTCACCCCTCCACTTT. Translation gives CASSQDLGGGDSPLHF.

V gene TRBV30 combines with J gene TRBJ1-3; perhaps TRBD1 as D (5 bases). The CDR3 covers 17 residues. Looked up from germline, CDR1 is GTSNPN and CDR2 is SVGIG (reference sequence). Trimming removed 2 bases at V and 1 base at J, with 18 bases between. Here the CDR3 reads CAWSNLGTSFSGNTIYF. The CDR3 coding sequence is TGTGCCTGGAGTAATCTCGGGACCTCATTTTCTGGAAACACCATATATTTT.

This clone showed up just a few times. The sample holds other DNA sequences that translate to the same CDR3. The chain recombines TRBV9 with TRBJ2-1; D ambiguous. V shed 0 bases and J shed 4 bases, with 5 bases lying between them. Germline V gives CDR1 SGDLS, CDR2 YYNGEE. The CDR3 has 13 residues. CDR3 sequence reads: CASSVGAYNEQFF. The DNA of the CDR3 is TGTGCCAGCAGCGTAGGGGCTTACAATGAGCAGTTCTTC.

This chain uses TRBV2 with TRBJ1-2; no clear D gene. Germline V gene lookup returns CDR1 SNHLY and CDR2 FYNNEI. The CDR3 covers 10 residues. V lost 8 bases to trimming and J lost 2 bases, with 3 bases between them. The CDR3 coding sequence is TGTGCCAGCGGGAACTATGGCTACACCTTC. Its protein product is CASGNYGYTF.